The rows below give T cell receptor beta chains drawn from one sample of a study of T cells after yellow fever vaccination. TCRdb reprocessed the 5' RACE reads via MiXCR and lists one record per CDR3 protein. The sample gives 500,000 to 650,000 distinct CDR3 sequences, more than 9% of which show up once; 14% to 15% is in the top ten. Sequences were derived from PBMCs, sampled on the day of the yellow fever booster vaccination. These receptors were obtained from a man aged 30-40 years who received the YFV17D yellow fever vaccine. Each CDR3 is given without its conserved first and last residue. Rows may omit the clone size; those that give it use once, few, many or a size class.

j_call v_call clone_size cdr3_aa
TRBJ1-5 TRBV20-1 - SATPAGSQPQH
TRBJ2-7 TRBV20-1 few SAEAGGYEQY
TRBJ2-1 TRBV7-9 many ASSYYEGTGSD
TRBJ2-1 TRBV14 - ASSQVGGPVEQF
TRBJ2-2 TRBV5-1 many ASSLDLNTGELF
TRBJ2-3 TRBV20-1 - SARDQERGGSTDTQY
TRBJ2-1 TRBV7-2 - ASTQGAPYNEQF
TRBJ2-7 TRBV6-5 few ASSYSAGASYEQY
TRBJ2-1 TRBV5-1 many ASSLGSSGSYNEQF
TRBJ2-7 TRBV4-3 - ASRPQTSGYYEQY
TRBJ2-5 TRBV5-1 - ASSFGQGEGETQY
TRBJ2-6 TRBV27 few ASSKTSGSSGANVLT